This T cell receptor beta chain comes out of a study of blood T cell repertoires in COVID-19. Using immunoSEQ multiplex PCR, the repertoire was profiled, and TCRdb retains in-frame clones only, with some absent. There are fewer than 300,000 clones in the sample; about 85% occur only once, and roughly 0.94% lies in the top ten. Trimming shortened V by 0 bases and J by 0 bases, and 12 bases separated the two germline ends. CDR1 LGHNA and CDR2 YSLEER come from the germline V gene. The CDR3 extends over 16 amino acids. The sample was peripheral blood. The V call is TRBV4-3, the J call TRBJ2-7, with D possibly TRBD1 on 6 matching bases. The receptor's source is a human donor with COVID-19, enrolled during active disease. The donor label of this sample is uncertain. CDR3: CASSQDLAGASYEQYF. The DNA for the CDR3 is TGCGCCAGCAGCCAAGATCTCGCAGGGGCCTCCTACGAGCAGTACTTC.